What follows are 4 T cell receptor beta chains derived from one specimen sequenced in a study of radiotherapy plus CTLA-4 blockade in lung cancer. Some clones are missing from TCRdb's copy, which holds only in-frame ones; the method was immunoSEQ multiplex PCR. The sample comprises around 44,000 clones, about 88% of which are singletons, and over 15% rests with the top ten. Specimen: peripheral blood, collected from a patient treated with radiotherapy plus ipilimumab. The source of these receptors is a human donor with non-small cell lung cancer that progressed on radiotherapy plus ipilimumab. Some clones in this sample may be carry-over from other donors' samples.

The V gene is TRBV29-1, the J gene TRBJ2-5, with D tentatively TRBD2 (6 bases). V lost 1 base and J lost 3, with 15 bases in between. Germline-derived CDR1 and CDR2 are SQVTM and ANQGSEA. This CDR3 region has 15 residues. CDR3 nucleotide sequence: TGCAGCGTTGAAGGTATCGGCGGGATAAAAGAGACCCAGTACTTC. Encoded protein: CSVEGIGGIKETQYF.

This chain uses TRBV6-4 with TRBJ2-3; no reliable D call. Germline assignment: CDR1 MRHNA and CDR2 SNTAGT. The germline V and J ends were trimmed by 9 bases and 6 bases, with 13 bases remaining between them. The CDR3 runs 12 residues. The CDR3 sequence: CARETFLDTQYF. The CDR3 DNA sequence: TGTGCCAGAGAGACTTTTTTGGATACGCAGTATTTT.

The chain carries TRBV27 and TRBJ1-1; 7 bases are shared with TRBD1. Germline CDR1 reads MNHEY; CDR2 reads SMNVEV (reference sequence). V trimming: 3 bases; J trimming: 1 base; junction bases outside the gene matches: 5. The CDR3 has 15 residues. The CDR3 spells CASSFTGTANTEAFF. The CDR3 DNA reads as TGTGCCAGCAGTTTTACGGGGACAGCGAACACTGAAGCTTTCTTT.

The chain joins TRBV5-4 to TRBJ2-3; 10 bases agree with TRBD1. J was trimmed by 1 base and V by 2 bases; bases with no gene match: 4. This CDR3 is 16 amino acids long. Germline V CDR1 and CDR2: SGHNT, YYREEE (reference sequence). CDR3 loop: CASSFRDRGRTDTQYF. DNA for the CDR3: TGTGCCAGCAGCTTCCGGGACAGGGGTCGCACAGATACGCAGTATTTT.